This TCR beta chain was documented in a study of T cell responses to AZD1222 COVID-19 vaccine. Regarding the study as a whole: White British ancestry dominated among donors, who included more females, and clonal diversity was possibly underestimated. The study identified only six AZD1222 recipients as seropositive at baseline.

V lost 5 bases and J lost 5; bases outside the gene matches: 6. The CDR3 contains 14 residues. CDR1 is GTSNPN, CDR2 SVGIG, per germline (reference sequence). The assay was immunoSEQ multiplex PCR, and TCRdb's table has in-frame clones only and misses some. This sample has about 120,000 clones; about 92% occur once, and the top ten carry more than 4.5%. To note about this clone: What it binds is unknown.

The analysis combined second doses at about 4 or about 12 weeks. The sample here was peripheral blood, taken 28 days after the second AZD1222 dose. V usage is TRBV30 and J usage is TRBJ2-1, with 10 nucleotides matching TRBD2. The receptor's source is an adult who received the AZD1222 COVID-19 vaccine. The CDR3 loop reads CAWGPGLANNEQFF. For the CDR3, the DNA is TGTGCCTGGGGCCCGGGACTAGCGAACAATGAGCAGTTCTTC. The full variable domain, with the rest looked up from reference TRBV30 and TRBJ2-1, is SQTIHQWPATLVQPVGSPLSLECTVEGTSNPNLYWYRQAAGRGLQLLFYSVGIGQISSEVPQNLSASRPQDRQFILSSKKLLLSDSGFYLCAWGPGLANNEQFFGPGTRLTVL.